The 30 T cell receptor beta chains below were found in one sample sequenced in a study of technical replicates of blood from a handful of donors. Data came from immunoSEQ multiplex PCR; TCRdb stores just in-frame clones and leaves some out. This table has 72,000 or so clones, around 95% appearing once. What was sequenced was T cells isolated from PBMCs. The receptor source for this set is a human donor in good health.

The chain links TRBV11-2 to TRBJ1-2; D is possibly TRBD1 (5 bases). The V gene lost 5 bases and the J gene lost 6 bases, with 10 bases spanning the gap. Per the germline V gene, CDR1 is SGHAT and CDR2 is FQNNGV. This CDR3 contains 12 residues. As DNA, the CDR3 is TGTGCCAGCAGCCGACAGACAAATGGCTACACCTTC. This gives the protein CASSRQTNGYTF.

This chain uses TRBV27 with TRBJ2-2, with D maybe TRBD2 (7 bases). CDR3 length equals 14 residues. Trimming took off 8 bases at V and 7 bases at J, with 17 bases between the two ends. Looked up from germline, CDR1 is MNHEY and CDR2 is SMNVEV (reference sequence). Written as DNA, the CDR3 is TGTGCCAGCTCCGAAAAGGGGGGGAGCGGGGAGCTGTTTTTT. It is translated as CASSEKGGSGELFF.

This chain connects TRBV9 to TRBJ2-2, with a tentative D call TRBD2 (7 bases). Per germline, CDR1 SGDLS and CDR2 YYNGEE. The V gene lost 2 bases and the J gene lost 5 bases, with 13 bases spanning the gap. The CDR3 loop spans 15 amino acids. As DNA, the CDR3 is TGTGCCAGCAGCGTGGGGAGGGGGTTAACCGGGGAGCTGTTTTTT. As protein: CASSVGRGLTGELFF.

The V and J genes are TRBV19 and TRBJ2-1; maybe TRBD1 (5 bases). Germline CDR1 reads LNHDA; CDR2 reads SQIVND (reference sequence). This CDR3 comprises 13 residues. V was trimmed by 5 bases and J by 5 bases, leaving 10 bases between them. CDR3 sequence (DNA): TGTGCCAGTAGTGTTCCAGGGAACAATGAGCAGTTCTTC. Amino acids: CASSVPGNNEQFF.

The V call is TRBV29-1, the J call TRBJ2-6, with D possibly matching TRBD2 (5 bases). V dropped 1 base and J dropped 2 bases, with 9 bases sitting between them. This CDR3 is 15 amino acids long. Germline CDR1 is SQVTM and CDR2 is ANQGSEA. In DNA, the CDR3 is TGCAGCGTTGAAGTAGGAGGTCCTGGGGCCAACGTCCTGACTTTC. As protein: CSVEVGGPGANVLTF.

The V gene is TRBV5-6, the J gene TRBJ1-5, with TRBD1 matching over 7 bases. This CDR3 has 14 amino acids. Germline CDR1 is SGHDT and CDR2 is YYEEEE. V was pared by 3 bases and J by 5 bases, with 5 bases of the junction left unmatched. Here the CDR3 reads CASSSQGMYQPQHF. In DNA, the CDR3 is TGTGCCAGCAGCTCACAGGGGATGTATCAGCCCCAGCATTTT.

The chain links TRBV2 to TRBJ1-1, with TRBD1 matching over 8 bases. The CDR3 has 16 residues. From germline, CDR1 is SNHLY and CDR2 FYNNEI. J gave up 6 bases and V 2 bases, and 11 bases lay outside the gene matches. CDR3 coding DNA: TGTGCCAGCAGTGAAATTCGGCCAGGGGGCCTAGCTGAAGCTTTCTTT. Encoded protein: CASSEIRPGGLAEAFF.

This sequence joins TRBV11-2 and TRBJ2-5, with D possibly matching TRBD1 (5 bases). The CDR3 has 14 amino acids. Germline V gene lookup returns CDR1 SGHAT and CDR2 FQNNGV. V was shortened by 5 bases and J by 4 bases, with 14 bases between the two germline ends. The CDR3 region is CASSRDSAVETQYF. The CDR3 region has the DNA TGTGCCAGCAGCAGAGACAGTGCAGTAGAGACCCAGTACTTC.

The V and J genes are TRBV28 and TRBJ1-2; D is perhaps TRBD1 (6 bases). CDR1 and CDR2 from the germline V gene are MDHEN and SYDVKM. Trimming pared 6 bases from V and 13 bases from J, leaving 24 bases between. This CDR3 has 14 amino acids. In DNA, the CDR3 is TGTGCCAGCAGCCCGAGTCCGTGGGGGCTCAAGGGCACCTTC. Translating gives CASSPSPWGLKGTF.

As concerns this clone: At one boundary the junction diverges from the germline segment, which might be a read error. CDR3 in DNA: TGTGCATGGAAGCGTCCCGCGGGCAGGGGGCCATTACGGGGTGAAAAACTGTTTTTT. Protein sequence: CAWKRPAGRGPLRGEKLFF. The chain combines TRBV30 with TRBJ1-4, with 8 bases aligning to TRBD1. Germline V gives CDR1 GTSNPN, CDR2 SVGIG (reference sequence). The CDR3 spans 19 residues. Variable domain in full (rest from reference TRBV30 and TRBJ1-4): SQTIHQWPATLVQPVGSPLSLECTVEGTSNPNLYWYRQAAGRGLQLLFYSVGIGQISSEVPQNLSASRPQDRQFILSSKKLLLSDSGFYLCAWKRPAGRGPLRGEKLFFGSGTQLSVL.

The CDR3, as DNA: TGTGCCAGCAGAGCGACAGGGATCCACGAGCAGTACTTC. The encoded protein is CASRATGIHEQYF. This chain links TRBV11-1 with TRBJ2-7; 7 bases match TRBD1. The V and J ends lost 6 bases and 5 bases, in that order; junction bases with no gene match: 7. Germline V gene lookup returns CDR1 SGHAT and CDR2 FQDESV (reference sequence). This CDR3 spans 13 amino acids.

The chain carries TRBV28 and TRBJ1-4; D not certain. The CDR3 loop spans 11 amino acids. Germline loops: CDR1 MDHEN, CDR2 SYDVKM. V lost 10 bases, J lost 6 bases, and 9 bases lay in between. DNA for the CDR3: TGTGCCACCAGGAGGGATGAAAAACTGTTTTTT. Translating it yields CATRRDEKLFF.

The rearrangement joins TRBV18 to TRBJ2-5; TRBD1 matches 9 bases. CDR3 length: 13 residues. Trimming at V came to 6 bases and at J to 4 bases, leaving 3 bases not matched to a gene. The germline gives CDR1 KGHSH, CDR2 LQKENI. The DNA for the CDR3 is TGTGCCAGCTCCGGGGGACAGGGAGAGACCCAGTACTTC. Encoded protein: CASSGGQGETQYF.

This chain uses TRBV7-9 with TRBJ2-1; TRBD2 aligns across 8 bases. The length of the CDR3 is 19 residues. J gave up 3 bases and V 1 base, and 14 bases lay outside the gene matches. The V gene's germline CDR1 is SEHNR and CDR2 FQNEAQ (reference sequence). CDR3 bases: TGTGCCAGCAGCTTAGGGACTAGCTTCTACCTAAGGATCTACAATGAGCAGTTCTTC. It specifies CASSLGTSFYLRIYNEQFF.

This chain links TRBV11-3 with TRBJ2-7, with 12 nucleotides matching TRBD2. The V segment lost 1 base and the J segment 2 bases; nucleotides outside the gene matches: 3. Germline V gene lookup returns CDR1 SGHNT and CDR2 YENEEA. The CDR3 length is 16 residues. The CDR3 coding sequence is TGTGCCAGCAGCTTAGTTGGACTAGCGGGGCCCTACGAGCAGTACTTC. Protein product: CASSLVGLAGPYEQYF.

The chain recombines TRBV27 with TRBJ2-5, with 9 positions matching TRBD1. Matching the DNA end better, TRBJ2-7 makes the J call doubtful. CDR1 MNHEY and CDR2 SMNVEV come from the germline V gene (reference sequence). The CDR3 loop spans 14 amino acids. In DNA, the CDR3 is TGTGCCAGCTTAGGAGGGACAGGGCTTCGCGAGCAGTACTTC. It codes for CASLGGTGLREQYF.

The chain has TRBV7-2 and TRBJ1-1, with D perhaps TRBD1 (6 bases). The V end was cut by 4 bases, the J end by 10 bases, with 25 bases between. This CDR3 is built from 16 residues. Germline V gene data show CDR1 as SGHTA and CDR2 as FQGNSA. The CDR3 nucleotides are TGTGCCAGCAGCTCACAGGCAGGGGTAGATGAATTGGGAGCTTTCTTT. This gives the protein CASSSQAGVDELGAFF.

This chain links TRBV19 with TRBJ1-4; tentatively, D is TRBD1 (6 bases). CDR3 length equals 17 residues. The germline V gene has CDR1 LNHDA and CDR2 SQIVND (reference sequence). Trimming stripped 1 base from V and 3 bases from J, with 15 bases between. CDR3 DNA sequence: TGTGCCAGTAGTATAGGAGGGGGGGCAGGAGCTAATGAAAAACTGTTTTTT. This codes for CASSIGGGAGANEKLFF.

In its sample, this clone was seen a few times. The chain links TRBV7-8 to TRBJ1-2; 7 nucleotides match TRBD1. Germline V CDR1 and CDR2: SGHVS, FQNEAQ. The CDR3 has 14 amino acids. Germline trimming cut 0 bases from V and 6 bases from J; bases unmatched to any gene: 4. CDR3 nucleotide sequence: TGTGCCAGCAGCTTAGCAGGGGGCGCAAATGGCTACACCTTC. This codes for CASSLAGGANGYTF.

The V call is TRBV7-9, the J call TRBJ2-3; 7 bases fit TRBD2. The germline gives CDR1 SEHNR, CDR2 FQNEAQ (reference sequence). Trimming at V came to 8 bases and at J to 4 bases, leaving 9 bases not matched to a gene. The CDR3 consists of 14 residues. The CDR3 DNA follows: TGTGCCAGCCATGGGAGGGCCAATTCAGATACGCAGTATTTT. This sequence encodes CASHGRANSDTQYF.

The chain combines TRBV5-4 with TRBJ1-1, with 7 bases identical to TRBD1. V lost 0 bases, J lost 1 base, and 3 bases stayed unmatched. The germline V gene encodes CDR1 SGHNT and CDR2 YYREEE (reference sequence). The CDR3 is made up of 15 amino acids. In DNA, the CDR3 is TGTGCCAGCAGCTTGGAGGGACAGACGAACACTGAAGCTTTCTTT. Protein: CASSLEGQTNTEAFF.

This clone was counted once. The chain recombines TRBV7-2 with TRBJ1-4; 8 bases map to TRBD1. There are 15 residues in the CDR3. J gave up 7 bases and V 4 bases, and 8 bases lay outside the gene matches. Germline assignment: CDR1 SGHTA and CDR2 FQGNSA. The CDR3 region is CASSSDRGAGEKLFF. In nucleotides, the CDR3 is TGTGCCAGCAGCTCAGACAGGGGAGCGGGTGAAAAACTGTTTTTT.

This chain links TRBV9 with TRBJ2-5, with D unresolved. Between the trimmed V and J ends, which lost 0 bases and 7 bases, there was a span of 19 bases. Germline V gives CDR1 SGDLS, CDR2 YYNGEE. The CDR3 length is 16 residues. The DNA of the CDR3 is TGTGCCAGCAGCGTAGGCGAAGCCCTCTACGGGTCGACCCAGTACTTC. It is translated as CASSVGEALYGSTQYF.

This clone has just one count. The chain has TRBV7-8 and TRBJ1-2, with D maybe TRBD1 (6 bases). Germline CDR1 and CDR2: SGHVS and FQNEAQ. Trimming took off 8 bases at V and 7 bases at J, with 23 bases between the two ends. This CDR3 comprises 15 residues. The CDR3 reads CASLGGAGLALGYTF. The CDR3 DNA follows: TGTGCCAGCCTGGGGGGGGCCGGGTTGGCTCTTGGCTACACCTTC.

The CDR3 DNA is TGTGCCTGGAGTGTAAGGGGCGGGAGGTCTGGGGATACGCAGTATTTT. Amino acids: CAWSVRGGRSGDTQYF. The chain is built from TRBV30 and TRBJ2-3; TRBD2 matches at 8 bases. The V gene end was trimmed by 0 bases and the J gene end by 6 bases; junction bases not matched to a gene: 11. From germline, CDR1 is GTSNPN and CDR2 SVGIG (reference sequence). CDR3 length: 16 amino acids. The full variable domain, rest sourced from reference TRBV30 and TRBJ2-3, is SQTIHQWPATLVQPVGSPLSLECTVEGTSNPNLYWYRQAAGRGLQLLFYSVGIGQISSEVPQNLSASRPQDRQFILSSKKLLLSDSGFYLCAWSVRGGRSGDTQYFGPGTRLTVL.

The chain carries TRBV7-8 and TRBJ2-7; 7 bases line up with TRBD1. CDR1 SGHVS and CDR2 FQNEAQ come from the germline V gene. The CDR3 is 12 amino acids. The V segment lost 3 bases and the J segment 5 bases; nucleotides outside the gene matches: 1. CDR3 residues: CASSFDRDEQYF. The DNA for the CDR3 is TGTGCCAGCAGCTTTGACAGGGACGAGCAGTACTTC.

The chain carries TRBV28 and TRBJ2-7, with 7 bases lining up with TRBD2. From germline, CDR1 is MDHEN and CDR2 SYDVKM. The J segment lost 5 bases and the V segment lost 1 base, leaving 8 bases of the junction unmatched. This CDR3 spans 15 amino acids. CDR3 coding DNA: TGTGCCAGCAGTTTATCATGGACTAGGCTAGACGAGCAGTACTTC. This translates into CASSLSWTRLDEQYF. The variable domain in full, completed from reference TRBV28 and TRBJ2-7, reads DVKVTQSSRYLVKRTGEKVFLECVQDMDHENMFWYRQDPGLGLRLIYFSYDVKMKEKGDIPEGYSVSREKKERFSLILESASTNQTSMYLCASSLSWTRLDEQYFGPGTRLTVT.

This sequence joins TRBV10-3 and TRBJ2-7, with 8 bases matching TRBD1. The CDR3 extends over 14 amino acids. The germline CDR1 and CDR2 sequences are ENHRY and SYGVKD. Trimming took 6 bases from V and 3 from J; bases not matched to a gene: 7. The CDR3, as DNA: TGTGCCATCAGAGTGACAGGGGAGAACTACGAGCAGTACTTC. Its protein product is CAIRVTGENYEQYF.

This rearrangement joins TRBV11-3 to TRBJ2-7; 14 bases are a match to TRBD2. There are 16 residues in the CDR3. Germline assignment: CDR1 SGHNT and CDR2 YENEEA. Trimming at V came to 6 bases and at J to 5 bases, leaving 9 bases not matched to a gene. The CDR3 loop is CASRATPGLAGDEQYF. In nucleotides, the CDR3 is TGTGCCAGCAGAGCTACTCCGGGACTAGCGGGAGACGAGCAGTACTTC.

The chain is built from TRBV4-3 and TRBJ2-1, with 12 bases that match TRBD2. Germline lookup yields CDR1 LGHNA and CDR2 YSLEER. The V segment lost 4 bases and the J segment 8 bases; nucleotides outside the gene matches: 9. The CDR3 spans 16 residues. For the CDR3, the DNA is TGCGCCAGCAGCCCCAGACTAGCGGGAGTCTCTCATGAGCAGTTCTTC. It encodes CASSPRLAGVSHEQFF.